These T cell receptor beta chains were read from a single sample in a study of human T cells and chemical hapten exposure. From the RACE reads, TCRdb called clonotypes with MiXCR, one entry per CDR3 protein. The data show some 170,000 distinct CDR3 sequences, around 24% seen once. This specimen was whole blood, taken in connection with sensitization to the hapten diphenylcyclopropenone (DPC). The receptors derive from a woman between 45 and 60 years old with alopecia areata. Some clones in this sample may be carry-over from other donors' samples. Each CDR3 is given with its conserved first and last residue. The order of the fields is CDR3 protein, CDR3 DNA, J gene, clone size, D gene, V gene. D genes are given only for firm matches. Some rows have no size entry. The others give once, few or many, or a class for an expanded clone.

CASSESRSNTEAFF	TGTGCCAGCAGTGAAAGTAGGTCCAACACTGAAGCTTTCTTT	TRBJ1-1	few	.	TRBV2
CSVTGTVNYGYTF	TGCAGCGTTACCGGGACAGTCAACTATGGCTACACCTTC	TRBJ1-2	.	TRBD1	TRBV29-1
CSAGDSTYNEQFF	TGCAGTGCTGGCGACAGTACCTACAATGAGCAGTTCTTC	TRBJ2-1	.	.	TRBV20-1
CASSYNVGTGVIRAFF	TGTGCCAGCAGCTATAATGTAGGGACAGGGGTAATTCGAGCTTTCTTT	TRBJ1-1	few	TRBD1	TRBV11-2
CASRFLASNTGELFF	TGTGCCAGCAGATTTCTAGCGAGTAACACCGGGGAGCTGTTTTTT	TRBJ2-2	.	.	TRBV6-5
CASSSRGEGPSNYGYTF	TGTGCCAGCAGCTCCCGAGGGGAGGGACCCTCCAACTATGGCTACACCTTC	TRBJ1-2	.	.	TRBV9
CSASITGKPNEKLFF	TGCAGTGCTAGCATCACAGGGAAACCTAATGAAAAACTGTTTTTT	TRBJ1-4	many	.	TRBV20-1
CSARDVKDVDNEQFF	TGCAGTGCTAGAGACGTAAAGGACGTCGACAATGAGCAGTTCTTC	TRBJ2-1	once	.	TRBV20-1
CSATQGVSYEQYF	TGCAGTGCTACACAGGGGGTCTCCTACGAGCAGTACTTC	TRBJ2-7	.	TRBD1	TRBV20-1
CASSVWSRANTGELFF	TGTGCCAGCAGCGTATGGTCCCGCGCTAACACCGGGGAGCTGTTTTTT	TRBJ2-2	.	.	TRBV9
CASSAGARTEAFF	TGCGCCAGCAGTGCAGGGGCTAGGACTGAAGCTTTCTTT	TRBJ1-1	few	.	TRBV10-2
CATRGGGNIQYF	TGTGCCACCAGGGGGGGGGGAAACATTCAGTACTTC	TRBJ2-4	few	TRBD2	TRBV15
CSARGLLQFRRNEQYF	TGCAGTGCTAGAGGTCTCCTACAGTTTAGACGTAACGAGCAGTACTTC	TRBJ2-7	few	.	TRBV20-1
CASSKGNQPQHF	TGTGCCAGTAGTAAGGGAAATCAGCCCCAGCATTTT	TRBJ1-5	few	.	TRBV19
CASSSPKGGDRTNNEQFF	TGCGCCAGCAGCTCCCCGAAGGGGGGCGATAGAACGAACAATGAGCAGTTCTTC	TRBJ2-1	.	.	TRBV5-1
CASSSRPEMGEQYF	TGTGCCAGCAGCTCTAGACCAGAGATGGGCGAGCAGTACTTC	TRBJ2-7	few	.	TRBV7-2
CSAEFSGASYEQYF	TGCAGTGCTGAATTTAGCGGGGCCTCCTACGAGCAGTACTTC	TRBJ2-7	.	TRBD2	TRBV20-1
CASSSATGDNEKLFF	TGTGCCAGCAGCTCTGCGACAGGGGATAATGAAAAACTGTTTTTT	TRBJ1-4	.	TRBD1	TRBV7-9
CASKGAGTSYNEQFF	TGTGCCAGCAAGGGCGCGGGGACCTCCTACAATGAGCAGTTCTTC	TRBJ2-1	.	.	TRBV6-1
CSARDPGDEKLFF	TGCAGTGCTAGAGACCCCGGGGATGAAAAACTGTTTTTT	TRBJ1-4	.	.	TRBV20-1
CSVDPSGSNTGELFF	TGCAGCGTTGACCCTAGCGGGAGCAACACCGGGGAGCTGTTTTTT	TRBJ2-2	.	TRBD2	TRBV29-1
CSARMGQSWEKLFF	TGCAGTGCGAGGATGGGACAGTCTTGGGAAAAACTGTTTTTT	TRBJ1-4	few	TRBD1	TRBV20-1
CASSPPSGMQETQYF	TGTGCCAGCTCACCACCATCAGGAATGCAAGAGACCCAGTACTTC	TRBJ2-5	.	.	TRBV18
CASSQGQGAFDEQYF	TGTGCCAGCAGTCAGGGACAGGGGGCTTTTGACGAGCAGTACTTC	TRBJ2-7	few	TRBD1	TRBV27
CASSPRTGNTEAFF	TGTGCCAGCAGCCCGAGGACCGGTAACACTGAAGCTTTCTTT	TRBJ1-1	many	.	TRBV7-9
CASSHPRGAGAAGELFF	TGTGCCAGCAGTCACCCACGGGGAGCGGGAGCGGCCGGGGAGCTGTTTTTT	TRBJ2-2	.	TRBD2	TRBV12-3/TRBV12-4
CASSSRGGLAGSNNEQFF	TGTGCCAGCAGTTCCCGGGGGGGACTAGCGGGGAGTAACAATGAGCAGTTCTTC	TRBJ2-1	.	TRBD2	TRBV12-3/TRBV12-4
CASSVGTPGGGLHF	TGTGCCAGCAGCGTCGGGACCCCAGGGGGTGGCCTCCACTTT	TRBJ1-6	few	TRBD1	TRBV9
CASSFGDRVQETQYF	TGTGCCAGCAGCTTTGGCGACAGGGTCCAAGAGACCCAGTACTTC	TRBJ2-5	few	TRBD1	TRBV7-9
CATSKTGSSYNEQFF	TGTGCCACCAGCAAGACAGGGAGCTCCTACAATGAGCAGTTCTTC	TRBJ2-1	few	TRBD1	TRBV15
CSRTSGIETQYF	TGCAGTCGGACTAGCGGGATAGAGACCCAGTACTTC	TRBJ2-5	.	TRBD2	TRBV20-1
CATSRGGGQSYEQYF	TGTGCCACCAGCAGAGGGGGGGGACAGTCCTACGAGCAGTACTTC	TRBJ2-7	.	.	TRBV15
CASSPRTGANEQYF	TGTGCCAGCAGCCCAAGGACAGGGGCCAACGAGCAGTACTTC	TRBJ2-7	few	TRBD1	TRBV7-2
CASSLNRAHSGNTIYF	TGTGCCAGCAGCCTTAACCGGGCCCACTCTGGAAACACCATATATTTT	TRBJ1-3	.	.	TRBV6-5
CASSQEPTGATNEKLFF	TGTGCCAGCAGCCAAGAACCCACAGGGGCAACTAATGAAAAACTGTTTTTT	TRBJ1-4	.	TRBD1	TRBV4-2
CSVGIESNQPQHF	TGCAGCGTTGGGATCGAGAGCAATCAGCCCCAGCATTTT	TRBJ1-5	few	.	TRBV29-1
CAIKEGGREDTEAFF	TGTGCCATCAAAGAGGGTGGGAGGGAGGACACTGAAGCTTTCTTT	TRBJ1-1	.	.	TRBV10-3
CSATQHQGADGTNEKLFF	TGCAGTGCCACTCAACACCAGGGGGCTGATGGAACTAATGAAAAACTGTTTTTT	TRBJ1-4	.	TRBD1	TRBV20-1
CASSVTTGKLFF	TGTGCCAGCAGTGTAACAACAGGGAAACTGTTTTTT	TRBJ1-4	few	.	TRBV27
CSVVIWETQYF	TGCAGCGTTGTGATCTGGGAGACCCAGTACTTC	TRBJ2-5	few	.	TRBV29-1
CASSTGGGRTDTQYF	TGTGCCAGCAGTACCGGAGGGGGGCGCACAGATACGCAGTATTTT	TRBJ2-3	few	.	TRBV12-3/TRBV12-4
CASSITAINQPQHF	TGTGCCAGCAGTATTACAGCCATCAATCAGCCCCAGCATTTT	TRBJ1-5	.	.	TRBV12-3/TRBV12-4
CSVDEGMNTEAFF	TGCAGCGTTGATGAGGGTATGAACACTGAAGCTTTCTTT	TRBJ1-1	.	.	TRBV29-1
CASSLVPPDTTDTQYF	TGCGCCAGCAGCTTGGTCCCGCCTGATACCACAGATACGCAGTATTTT	TRBJ2-3	.	.	TRBV5-1
CSSRRTGELFF	TGCAGTTCCCGTAGAACCGGGGAGCTGTTTTTT	TRBJ2-2	.	.	TRBV20-1
CASSPGAKINYGYTF	TGTGCCAGCAGCCCTGGGGCAAAAATCAACTATGGCTACACCTTC	TRBJ1-2	few	.	TRBV14
CASKGQVYTGELFF	TGTGCCAGCAAGGGACAGGTATACACCGGGGAGCTGTTTTTT	TRBJ2-2	.	TRBD1	TRBV2
CAWRSGGQAVGYTF	TGTGCCTGGAGGAGTGGGGGACAGGCGGTTGGCTACACCTTC	TRBJ1-2	.	TRBD1	TRBV30
CASSYQRGPYEQYF	TGTGCCAGCAGTTACCAGCGAGGGCCTTACGAGCAGTACTTC	TRBJ2-7	.	.	TRBV6-2/TRBV6-3
CASSLGSHTEAFF	TGCGCCAGCAGCTTAGGCAGCCACACTGAAGCTTTCTTT	TRBJ1-1	few	.	TRBV5-1
CASSYDAGVTDTQYF	TGTGCCAGCAGTTACGATGCGGGAGTCACAGATACGCAGTATTTT	TRBJ2-3	.	TRBD2	TRBV6-5
CASSYMKNTEAFF	TGTGCCAGCAGTTACATGAAGAACACTGAAGCTTTCTTT	TRBJ1-1	few	.	TRBV6-5
CASSSTGPAGPQHF	TGTGCCAGCAGCTCGACGGGGCCTGCTGGTCCCCAGCATTTT	TRBJ1-5	.	.	TRBV7-9